The 30 T cell receptor beta chains below were found in one sample sequenced in a study of T cell changes during pregnancy in multiple sclerosis. Method: immunoSEQ multiplex PCR; TCRdb's copy keeps in-frame clones and lacks some. The data hold some 41,000 clones, with roughly 90% observed a single time. The sequenced material came from PBMCs (not recorded whether the cells were cultured). The receptor source for this set is a female donor with multiple sclerosis, enrolled in a pregnancy study.

The genes are TRBV28 and TRBJ1-5; 7 bases match TRBD1. The CDR3 has 16 amino acids. With V trimmed by 4 bases and J by 4 bases, 10 bases remained unmatched. Germline CDR1 is MDHEN and CDR2 is SYDVKM. Here the CDR3 reads CASSSPQTGLNQPQHF. The CDR3 nucleotides are TGTGCCAGCAGTTCTCCACAGACAGGGCTAAATCAGCCCCAGCATTTT.

This sequence joins TRBV5-1 and TRBJ2-7; D could derive from TRBD1 or TRBD2 (5 bases each). The CDR3 covers 14 residues. From germline, CDR1 is SGHRS and CDR2 YFSETQ. V lost 3 bases, J lost 7 bases, and 17 bases lay in between. Here the CDR3 reads CASSSGTGMREQYF. The CDR3 DNA reads as TGCGCCAGCAGCTCCGGGACGGGTATGAGGGAGCAGTACTTC.

V gene TRBV5-6 combines with J gene TRBJ1-2; no clear D gene. V lost 0 bases to trimming and J lost 8 bases, with 14 bases between them. The CDR3 spans 14 residues. Germline V CDR1 and CDR2: SGHDT, YYEEEE. CDR3 region: CASSLEMGGRGYTF. The CDR3 DNA reads as TGTGCCAGCAGCTTGGAGATGGGAGGGAGAGGCTACACCTTC.

This clone showed up just once. The CDR3, as DNA: TGTGCCAGCTCAAGGGAACCCGCGGCCTACGAGCAGTACTTC. Translated: CASSREPAAYEQYF. The chain employs TRBV6-4 and TRBJ2-7, with D hard to call. Germline CDR1 reads MRHNA; CDR2 reads SNTAGT. V lost 8 bases and J lost 2, with 16 bases in between. The CDR3 runs 14 residues.

This rearrangement joins TRBV29-1 to TRBJ1-1; D is uncertain. CDR1 and CDR2 from the germline V gene are SQVTM and ANQGSEA. The V and J ends lost 3 bases and 1 base respectively, with 9 bases between them. The CDR3 has 13 amino acids. The CDR3 loop is CSVDAWGNTEAFF. CDR3 bases: TGCAGCGTTGATGCCTGGGGGAACACTGAAGCTTTCTTT.

The chain employs TRBV27 and TRBJ2-7; 11 bases map to TRBD2. Germline CDR1 reads MNHEY; CDR2 reads SMNVEV (reference sequence). The CDR3 consists of 17 residues. The junction had 10 bases not matched to a gene; V was cut back by 4 bases and J by 2 bases. This CDR3 reads CASSSRFGTSGAYEQYF. The CDR3 nucleotides are TGTGCCAGCAGTTCGAGGTTCGGGACTAGCGGAGCCTACGAGCAGTACTTC.

The chain employs TRBV7-2 and TRBJ2-5, with 10 bases aligning to TRBD2. The CDR3 loop spans 17 amino acids. Per the germline V gene, CDR1 is SGHTA and CDR2 is FQGNSA. V shed 2 bases and J 1 base; nucleotides not matched to a gene: 7. The CDR3 DNA reads TGTGCCAGCAGCTTATTAGGGACTAGCGCAACCCAAGAGACCCAGTACTTC. This codes for CASSLLGTSATQETQYF.

The chain links TRBV7-9 to TRBJ2-4, with D possibly matching TRBD2 (6 bases). V was pared by 1 base and J by 0 bases, with 16 bases between. This CDR3 is 18 amino acids long. Germline lookup yields CDR1 SEHNR and CDR2 FQNEAQ (reference sequence). The CDR3 sequence: CASSLGEVADVAKNIQYF. The CDR3 nucleotides read TGTGCCAGCAGCTTAGGGGAGGTAGCGGACGTAGCCAAAAACATTCAGTACTTC.

The V gene is TRBV25-1, the J gene TRBJ1-2, with D possibly TRBD1 on 5 matching bases. Germline CDR1 and CDR2: MGHDK and SYGVNS. Trimming left V 3 bases short and J 7 bases short, with 12 bases between. This CDR3 region has 13 residues. CDR3 residues: CASSDTGYGGYTF. The CDR3 region has the DNA TGTGCCAGCAGTGATACAGGTTACGGTGGCTACACCTTC.

This chain joins TRBV19 and TRBJ1-3; the D gene is possibly TRBD1 (5 bases). The CDR3 contains 14 residues. Trimming took off 6 bases at V and 1 base at J, with 10 bases between the two ends. Per the germline V gene, CDR1 is LNHDA and CDR2 is SQIVND (reference sequence). The CDR3 region is CASRLWGSGNTIYF. In DNA, the CDR3 is TGTGCCAGTAGACTCTGGGGGTCTGGAAACACCATATATTTT.

About this clone itself: One end of the junction is discordant with germline, which a read error may explain. The same CDR3 can be traced to other DNA sequences in this sample. The V and J genes are TRBV19 and TRBJ2-5, with 7 bases lining up with TRBD1. The CDR3 covers 15 residues. Germline lookup yields CDR1 LNHDA and CDR2 SQIVND (reference sequence). The CDR3 coding sequence is TGTGCCAGTAGTATACAGGGGGTGCTTCAAGAGACCCAATACTTC. This gives the protein CASSIQGVLQETQYF.

This clone showed up just once. This chain uses TRBV6-6 with TRBJ2-5; 8 bases fit TRBD1. J was trimmed by 6 bases and V by 10 bases; bases with no gene match: 10. The V gene's germline CDR1 is MNHNY and CDR2 SVGAGI (reference sequence). CDR3 length: 13 amino acids. DNA for the CDR3: TGTGCCATCGCGGACAGGGCTGGGCAGACCCAGTACTTC. Protein sequence: CAIADRAGQTQYF.

In its sample, this clone was seen once. This chain connects TRBV6-1 to TRBJ2-7; TRBD1 might be the D (5 bases). The CDR3 totals 12 residues. The V gene's germline CDR1 is MNHNS and CDR2 SASEGT. Deletions cut 6 bases from V and 4 bases from J, with 10 bases between. The DNA of the CDR3 is TGTGCCAGCAGCACGACAGTTTACGAGCAGTACTTC. Its protein is CASSTTVYEQYF.

V gene TRBV27 combines with J gene TRBJ1-2, with D uncertain. CDR1 is MNHEY and CDR2 is SMNVEV in the germline V gene (reference sequence). The CDR3 has 16 amino acids. With 4 bases removed from V and 0 bases from J, the gap between germline ends came to 15 bases. DNA of the CDR3: TGTGCCAGCAGTTCACGGGGTCAGCCGTCTAACTATGGCTACACCTTC. Amino acid sequence: CASSSRGQPSNYGYTF.

Here the CDR3 reads CASSRYRDGRGYTF. The CDR3 DNA reads TGTGCCAGCAGTCGATACAGGGACGGAAGGGGCTACACCTTC. The V gene is TRBV2, the J gene TRBJ1-2; D is perhaps TRBD1 (6 bases). CDR1 is SNHLY and CDR2 is FYNNEI in the germline V gene. The CDR3 spans 14 residues. V lost 5 bases to trimming and J lost 8 bases, with 18 bases between them.

This clone was observed a single time. The chain couples TRBV28 to TRBJ1-2; tentatively, D is TRBD1 (5 bases). The CDR3 is 16 amino acids. CDR1 and CDR2 (germline): MDHEN, SYDVKM. V dropped 3 bases and J dropped 4 bases, with 18 bases sitting between them. The CDR3, as DNA: TGTGCCAGCAGTTTTAGCAGCTCGGGGGGAGGCTATGGCTACACCTTC. Encoded protein: CASSFSSSGGGYGYTF.

V gene TRBV9 combines with J gene TRBJ2-5, with TRBD2 identical over 9 bases. V shed 2 bases and J 1 base; nucleotides not matched to a gene: 9. Germline CDR1 reads SGDLS; CDR2 reads YYNGEE. The CDR3 has 17 amino acids. The CDR3, as DNA: TGTGCCAGCAGCGTTGGTATCCTAGCGGGGAGCCAAGAGACCCAGTACTTC. Protein product: CASSVGILAGSQETQYF. Full variable domain (missing parts from reference TRBV9 and TRBJ2-5): DSGVTQTPKHLITATGQRVTLRCSPRSGDLSVYWYQQSLDQGLQFLIQYYNGEERAKGNILERFSAQQFPDLHSELNLSSLELGDSALYFCASSVGILAGSQETQYFGPGTRLLVL.

The genes are TRBV5-6 and TRBJ1-1, with 7 bases identical to TRBD1. The CDR3 extends over 17 amino acids. Germline CDR1 SGHDT, CDR2 YYEEEE. The V gene end was trimmed by 0 bases and the J gene end by 1 base; junction bases not matched to a gene: 9. CDR3 in DNA: TGTGCCAGCAGCTTGGGGGAAGGGACAGTAAGGAACACTGAAGCTTTCTTT. This sequence encodes CASSLGEGTVRNTEAFF.

This clone was seen once. V usage is TRBV10-3 and J usage is TRBJ2-7; 9 bases are shared with TRBD1. Germline assignment: CDR1 ENHRY and CDR2 SYGVKD. V lost 8 bases and J lost 5; bases outside the gene matches: 7. CDR3 length: 13 amino acids. In DNA, the CDR3 is TGTGCCATCGGGGACAGGGTTGTCGACGAGCAGTACTTC. Protein product: CAIGDRVVDEQYF.

This rearrangement joins TRBV28 to TRBJ2-7, with 7 bases identical to TRBD1. The CDR3 covers 15 residues. The trim removed 5 bases at V and 0 bases at J, leaving 7 bases unmatched. Germline lookup yields CDR1 MDHEN and CDR2 SYDVKM. The CDR3: CASSPGQASSYEQYF. CDR3 bases: TGTGCCAGCAGTCCCGGACAGGCGAGCTCCTACGAGCAGTACTTC.

This chain uses TRBV28 with TRBJ1-1; D unresolved. The V end lost 8 bases, the J end lost 0 bases, and 10 bases lay between the germline ends. The V gene's germline CDR1 is MDHEN and CDR2 SYDVKM. The CDR3 runs 13 residues. CDR3 sequence (DNA): TGTGCCAGCTCCGACCCTTTGAACACTGAAGCTTTCTTT. This codes for CASSDPLNTEAFF. The whole variable domain, filled in from reference TRBV28 and TRBJ1-1, reads DVKVTQSSRYLVKRTGEKVFLECVQDMDHENMFWYRQDPGLGLRLIYFSYDVKMKEKGDIPEGYSVSREKKERFSLILESASTNQTSMYLCASSDPLNTEAFFGQGTRLTVV.

J is TRBJ2-7 and V is TRBV7-9, with a possible D match to TRBD2 (6 bases). CDR3 length equals 13 residues. The germline V and J ends were trimmed by 5 bases and 4 bases, with 12 bases remaining between them. Germline V gene lookup returns CDR1 SEHNR and CDR2 FQNEAQ (reference sequence). CDR3 amino acids: CASSLGTAYEQYF. The CDR3 coding sequence is TGTGCCAGCAGCCTAGGGACTGCTTACGAGCAGTACTTC.

The chain uses TRBV4-1 and TRBJ2-1, with TRBD2 identical over 9 bases. The CDR3 is 17 amino acids. The V segment lost 3 bases and the J segment 4 bases; nucleotides outside the gene matches: 10. The germline CDR1 and CDR2 sequences are MGHRA and YSYEKL. CDR3 residues: CASSHGGRAPTYNEQFF. The CDR3 region has the DNA TGCGCCAGCAGCCACGGCGGGAGGGCCCCAACTTACAATGAGCAGTTCTTC.

J is TRBJ2-1 and V is TRBV12-2; TRBD2 was called by the table and not checked on the DNA. TRBV12-2 is annotated as a pseudogene. The CDR3 has 12 residues. The CDR3 DNA is TGTGCAAGGTGGCTAGTCATGAATGAGCAGTTCTTC. Translating gives CARWLVMNEQFF.

The J gene is TRBJ2-7, the V gene TRBV5-1; a weak D match, TRBD1 (6 bases). Trimming shortened V by 0 bases and J by 2 bases, and 12 bases separated the two germline ends. Looked up from germline, CDR1 is SGHRS and CDR2 is YFSETQ. The length of the CDR3 is 15 residues. The CDR3: CASSLEVGGPYEQYF. CDR3 sequence (DNA): TGCGCCAGCAGCTTGGAGGTAGGGGGTCCCTACGAGCAGTACTTC.

DNA for the CDR3: TGTGCCAGCAGCTCGTACTCCGGGACAGATACGCAGTATTTT. Its translation: CASSSYSGTDTQYF. This chain connects TRBV7-3 to TRBJ2-3; D uncertain. The length of the CDR3 is 14 residues. V was shortened by 4 bases and J by 3 bases, with 11 bases between the two germline ends. The germline gives CDR1 SGHTA, CDR2 FQGTGA.

This clone was observed once. J is TRBJ2-5 and V is TRBV5-1; the match to TRBD1 covers 10 bases. The J call may be wrong; the DNA end is better matched by TRBJ2-7. From germline, CDR1 is SGHRS and CDR2 YFSETQ. The CDR3 has 13 residues. The DNA for the CDR3 is TGCGCCAGCAGCTGGACAGGGGGCTACGAGCAGTACTTC. This gives the protein CASSWTGGYEQYF.

This chain connects TRBV4-1 to TRBJ2-5; D is ambiguous. Germline loops: CDR1 MGHRA, CDR2 YSYEKL. The CDR3 covers 15 residues. Deletions cut 0 bases from V and 2 bases from J, with 10 bases between. CDR3 loop: CASSQELRVQETQYF. CDR3 nucleotide sequence: TGCGCCAGCAGCCAAGAATTACGGGTACAAGAGACCCAGTACTTC.

The gene calls are TRBV10-3 and TRBJ2-2; D is unresolved. V gave up 9 bases and J gave up 3 bases, with 20 bases separating them. This CDR3 has 16 residues. Germline CDR1 and CDR2: ENHRY and SYGVKD. For the CDR3, the DNA is TGTGCCATAAGGCCAGGTCCGCTAGAGGACACCGGGGAGCTGTTTTTT. As protein: CAIRPGPLEDTGELFF.

This clone showed up just a few times. The CDR3 DNA follows: TGTGCCAGCAGCTTACAACCGAACACTGAAGCTTTCTTT. Its protein is CASSLQPNTEAFF. The V and J genes are TRBV11-1 and TRBJ1-1; unclear D gene. V lost 2 bases, J lost 1 base, and 5 bases lay in between. The CDR3 extends over 13 amino acids. The germline gives CDR1 SGHAT, CDR2 FQDESV (reference sequence).